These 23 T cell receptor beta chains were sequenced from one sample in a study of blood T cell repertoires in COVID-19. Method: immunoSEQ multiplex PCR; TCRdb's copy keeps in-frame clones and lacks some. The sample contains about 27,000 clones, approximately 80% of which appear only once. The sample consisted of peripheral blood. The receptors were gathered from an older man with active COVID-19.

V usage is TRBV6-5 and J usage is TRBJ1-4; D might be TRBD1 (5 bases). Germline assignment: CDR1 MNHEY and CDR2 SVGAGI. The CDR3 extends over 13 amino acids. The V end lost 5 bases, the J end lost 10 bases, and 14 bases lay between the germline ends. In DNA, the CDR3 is TGTGCCAGCAGTCCCCGGGGAGGGGTAAAACTGTTTTTT. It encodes CASSPRGGVKLFF.

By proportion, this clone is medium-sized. The CDR3 is CASSAANYGYTF. Written as DNA, the CDR3 is TGTGCCAGCAGCGCAGCTAACTATGGCTACACCTTC. V is TRBV7-2 and J is TRBJ1-2, with D hard to call. The V end was cut by 5 bases, the J end by 0 bases, with 4 bases between. The CDR3 sequence is 12 residues long. From germline, CDR1 is SGHTA and CDR2 FQGNSA.

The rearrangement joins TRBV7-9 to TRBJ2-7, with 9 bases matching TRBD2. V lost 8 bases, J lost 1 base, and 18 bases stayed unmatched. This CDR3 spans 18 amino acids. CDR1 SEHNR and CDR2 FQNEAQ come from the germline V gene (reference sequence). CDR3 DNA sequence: TGTGCCAGCGCCCCTTTGGTGGGCGGGAGGGTAGGGTCCTACGAGCAGTACTTC. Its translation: CASAPLVGGRVGSYEQYF.

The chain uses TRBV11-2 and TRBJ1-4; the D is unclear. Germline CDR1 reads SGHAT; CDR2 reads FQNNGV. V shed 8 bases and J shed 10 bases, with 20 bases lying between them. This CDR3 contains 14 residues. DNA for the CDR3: TGTGCCAGCGGAACAACTAGGACCGGCGGAAAACTGTTTTTT. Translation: CASGTTRTGGKLFF.

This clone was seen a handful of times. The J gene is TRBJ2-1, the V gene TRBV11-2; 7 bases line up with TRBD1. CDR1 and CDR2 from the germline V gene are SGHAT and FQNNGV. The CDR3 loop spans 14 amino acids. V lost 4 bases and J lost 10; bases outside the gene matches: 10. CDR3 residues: CASSSQGPLGEQFF. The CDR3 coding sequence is TGTGCCAGCAGCTCACAGGGGCCCCTAGGGGAGCAGTTCTTC.

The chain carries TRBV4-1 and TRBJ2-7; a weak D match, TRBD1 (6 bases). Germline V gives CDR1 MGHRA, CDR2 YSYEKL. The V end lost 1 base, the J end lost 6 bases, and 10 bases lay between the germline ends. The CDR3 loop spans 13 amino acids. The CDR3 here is CASSQGDTSEQYF. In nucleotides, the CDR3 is TGCGCCAGCAGCCAAGGGGACACCTCCGAGCAGTACTTC.

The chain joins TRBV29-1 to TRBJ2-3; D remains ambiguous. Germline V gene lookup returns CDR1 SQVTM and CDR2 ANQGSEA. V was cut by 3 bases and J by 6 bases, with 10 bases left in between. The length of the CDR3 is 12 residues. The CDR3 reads CSVEQARDTQYF. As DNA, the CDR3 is TGCAGCGTTGAGCAGGCGCGCGATACGCAGTATTTT.

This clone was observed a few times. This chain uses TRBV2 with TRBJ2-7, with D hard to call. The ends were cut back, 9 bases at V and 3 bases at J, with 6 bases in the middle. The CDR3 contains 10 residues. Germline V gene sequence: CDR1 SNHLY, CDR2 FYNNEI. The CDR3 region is CASFLYEQYF. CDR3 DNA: TGTGCCAGTTTTCTCTACGAGCAGTACTTC.

CDR3 protein: CASSTDRTRSYGYTF. The CDR3 region has the DNA TGTGCCAGCAGCACAGACCGGACAAGATCATATGGCTACACCTTC. The chain carries TRBV7-2 and TRBJ1-2; possible D gene TRBD1, 5 bases. The CDR3 is 15 amino acids. V lost 5 bases and J lost 5, with 18 bases in between. Germline V CDR1 and CDR2: SGHTA, FQGNSA.

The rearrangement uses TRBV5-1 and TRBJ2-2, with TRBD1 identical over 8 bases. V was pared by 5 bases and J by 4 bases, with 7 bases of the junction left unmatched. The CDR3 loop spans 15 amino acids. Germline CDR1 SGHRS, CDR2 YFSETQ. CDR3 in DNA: TGCGCCAGCAGGTCCAGGGGGCAGGTCACCGGGGAGCTGTTTTTT. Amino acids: CASRSRGQVTGELFF.

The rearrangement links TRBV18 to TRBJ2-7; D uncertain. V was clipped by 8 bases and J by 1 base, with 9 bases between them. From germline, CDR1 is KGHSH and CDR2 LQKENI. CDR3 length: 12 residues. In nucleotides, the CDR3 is TGTGCCAGCCAGTCCCCTTCCTACGAGCAGTACTTC. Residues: CASQSPSYEQYF.

The CDR3 region is CAWGLGLDRGILADYGYTF. The CDR3 region has the DNA TGTGCCTGGGGGCTGGGCCTCGACAGGGGGATATTAGCGGACTATGGCTACACCTTC. The chain links TRBV30 to TRBJ1-2, with TRBD1 matching over 9 bases. V lost 5 bases, J lost 3 bases, and 22 bases stayed unmatched. Germline CDR1 is GTSNPN and CDR2 is SVGIG (reference sequence). This CDR3 region has 19 residues.

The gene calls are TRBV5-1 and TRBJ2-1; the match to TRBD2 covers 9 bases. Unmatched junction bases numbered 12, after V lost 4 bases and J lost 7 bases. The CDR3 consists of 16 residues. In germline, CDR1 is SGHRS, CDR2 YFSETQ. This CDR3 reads CASSPPRLAEGNEQFF. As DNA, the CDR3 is TGCGCCAGCAGCCCCCCTCGACTAGCGGAAGGGAATGAGCAGTTCTTC.

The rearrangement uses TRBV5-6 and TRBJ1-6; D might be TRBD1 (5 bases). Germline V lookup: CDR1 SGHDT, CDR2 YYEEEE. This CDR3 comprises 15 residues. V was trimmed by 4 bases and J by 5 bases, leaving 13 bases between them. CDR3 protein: CASSLRQLNNSPLHF. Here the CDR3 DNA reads TGTGCCAGCAGCCTTAGACAGCTTAATAATTCACCCCTCCACTTT. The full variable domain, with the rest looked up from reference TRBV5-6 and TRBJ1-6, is DAGVTQSPTHLIKTRGQQVTLRCSPKSGHDTVSWYQQALGQGPQFIFQYYEEEERQRGNFPDRFSGHQFPNYSSELNVNALLLGDSALYLCASSLRQLNNSPLHFGNGTRLTVT.

The CDR3 DNA follows: TGTGCCACCAGCAGAGGTTTTATGATTGGCCGGAACACTGAAGCTTTCTTT. Translation: CATSRGFMIGRNTEAFF. This sequence joins TRBV15 and TRBJ1-1; no reliable D call. Germline V gene sequence: CDR1 LNHNV, CDR2 YYDKDF (reference sequence). CDR3 size: 17 residues. The ends were cut back, 1 base at V and 1 base at J, with 16 bases in the middle.

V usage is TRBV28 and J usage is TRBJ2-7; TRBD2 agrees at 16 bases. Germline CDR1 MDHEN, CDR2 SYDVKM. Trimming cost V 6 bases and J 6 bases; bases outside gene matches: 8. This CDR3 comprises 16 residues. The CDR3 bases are TGTGCCAGCAGGAGTGGGACTAGCGGGAGGGCCAGCGAGCAGTACTTC. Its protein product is CASRSGTSGRASEQYF.

DNA of the CDR3: TGTGCCAGCAGCTCCAGGCGGGCGTCGGAGTACGAGCAGTACTTC. Translation gives CASSSRRASEYEQYF. This sequence joins TRBV5-4 and TRBJ2-7; perhaps TRBD2 as D (5 bases). The germline V gene has CDR1 SGHNT and CDR2 YYREEE (reference sequence). This CDR3 comprises 15 residues. The V and J ends lost 3 bases and 4 bases respectively, with 17 bases between them.

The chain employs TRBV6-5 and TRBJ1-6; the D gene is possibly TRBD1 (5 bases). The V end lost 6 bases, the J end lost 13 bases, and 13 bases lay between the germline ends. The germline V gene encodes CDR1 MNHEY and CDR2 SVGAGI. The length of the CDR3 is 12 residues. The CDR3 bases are TGTGCCAGCAGCTCACAGGCAAAGCCCCTCCACTTT. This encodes CASSSQAKPLHF.

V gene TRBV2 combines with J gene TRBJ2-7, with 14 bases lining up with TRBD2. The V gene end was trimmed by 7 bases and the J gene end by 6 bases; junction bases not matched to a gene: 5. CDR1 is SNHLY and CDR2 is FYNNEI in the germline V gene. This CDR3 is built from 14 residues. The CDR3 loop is CASMRLAGGPEQYF. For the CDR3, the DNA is TGTGCCAGCATGAGACTAGCGGGAGGGCCCGAGCAGTACTTC.

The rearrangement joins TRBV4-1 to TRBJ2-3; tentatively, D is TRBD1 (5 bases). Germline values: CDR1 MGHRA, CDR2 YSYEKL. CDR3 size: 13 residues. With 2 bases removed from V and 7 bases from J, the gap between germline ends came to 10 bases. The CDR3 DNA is TGCGCCAGCAGCCAAACAGGCCGCAATACGCAGTATTTT. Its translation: CASSQTGRNTQYF.

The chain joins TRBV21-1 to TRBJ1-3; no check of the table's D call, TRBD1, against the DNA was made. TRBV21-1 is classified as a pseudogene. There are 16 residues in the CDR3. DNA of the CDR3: TGTGCCAGCAGCACCAGGGTGTTGGCCGTTGAAAACACCATATATTTT. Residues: CASSTRVLAVENTIYF.

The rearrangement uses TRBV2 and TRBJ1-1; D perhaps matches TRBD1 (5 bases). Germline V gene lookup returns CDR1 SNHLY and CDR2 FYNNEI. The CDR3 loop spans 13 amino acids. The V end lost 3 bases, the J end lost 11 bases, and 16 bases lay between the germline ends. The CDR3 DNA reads TGTGCCAGCAGTGATACTGGTGGGGGGTATGCTTTCTTT. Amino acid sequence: CASSDTGGGYAFF. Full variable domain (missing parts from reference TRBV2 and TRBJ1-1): EPEVTQTPSHQVTQMGQEVILRCVPISNHLYFYWYRQILGQKVEFLVSFYNNEISEKSEIFDDQFSVERPDGSNFTLKIRSTKLEDSAMYFCASSDTGGGYAFFGQGTRLTVV.

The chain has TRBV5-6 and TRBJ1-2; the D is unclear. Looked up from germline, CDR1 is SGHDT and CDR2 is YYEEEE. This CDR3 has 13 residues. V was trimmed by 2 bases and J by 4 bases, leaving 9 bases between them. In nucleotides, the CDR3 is TGTGCCAGCAGCTTTGGTCGGAGCTATGGCTACACCTTC. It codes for CASSFGRSYGYTF.